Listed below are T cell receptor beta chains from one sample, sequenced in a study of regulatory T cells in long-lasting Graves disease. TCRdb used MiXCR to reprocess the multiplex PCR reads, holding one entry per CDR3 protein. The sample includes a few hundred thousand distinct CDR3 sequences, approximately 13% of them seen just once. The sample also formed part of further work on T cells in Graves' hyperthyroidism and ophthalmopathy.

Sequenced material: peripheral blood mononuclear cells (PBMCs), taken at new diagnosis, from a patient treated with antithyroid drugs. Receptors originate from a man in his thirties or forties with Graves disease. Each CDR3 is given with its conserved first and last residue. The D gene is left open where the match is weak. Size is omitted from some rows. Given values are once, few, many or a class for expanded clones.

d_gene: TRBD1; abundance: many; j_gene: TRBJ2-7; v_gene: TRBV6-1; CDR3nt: TGTGCCAGCAGAGGACAGGGCTACGAGCAGTACTTC; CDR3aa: CASRGQGYEQYF
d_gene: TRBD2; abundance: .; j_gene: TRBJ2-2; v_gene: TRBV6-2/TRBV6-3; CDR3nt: TGTGCCAGCAGTTTTCTAGGGCGGGGGAACACCGGGGGGCTGTTTTTT; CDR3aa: CASSFLGRGNTGGLFF
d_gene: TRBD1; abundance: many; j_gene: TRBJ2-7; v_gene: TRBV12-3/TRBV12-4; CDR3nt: TGTGCCAGCAGTTTACCTGGGGGCAGGGGGCCTTACGAGCAGTACTTC; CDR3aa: CASSLPGGRGPYEQYF
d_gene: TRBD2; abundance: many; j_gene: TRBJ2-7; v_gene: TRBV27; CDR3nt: TGTGCCAGCAGTTTATCCCCTCCGGGACTAGGTTTCGAGCAGTACTTC; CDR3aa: CASSLSPPGLGFEQYF
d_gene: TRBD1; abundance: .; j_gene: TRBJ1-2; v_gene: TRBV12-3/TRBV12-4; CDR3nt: TGTGCCAGCAGTAGGGGACAGGGGGGTGGCTACACCTTC; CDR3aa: CASSRGQGGGYTF
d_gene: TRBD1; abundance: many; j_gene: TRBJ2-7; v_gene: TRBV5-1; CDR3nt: TGCGCCAGCAGCTTGGAGGGGGCCCCCTACGAGCAGTACTTC; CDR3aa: CASSLEGAPYEQYF
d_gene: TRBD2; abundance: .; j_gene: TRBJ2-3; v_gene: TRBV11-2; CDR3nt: TGTGCCAGCAGCTTAGCAGAGACTAGCGGGAGGGCACGCACAGATACGCAGTATTTT; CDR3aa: CASSLAETSGRARTDTQYF
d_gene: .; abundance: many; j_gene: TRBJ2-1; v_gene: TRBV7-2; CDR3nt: TGTGCCAGCAGCTTAGGGGGTATGGTCAATGAGCAGTTCTTC; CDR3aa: CASSLGGMVNEQFF
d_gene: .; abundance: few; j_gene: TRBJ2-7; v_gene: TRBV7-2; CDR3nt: TGTGCCAGCAGCTTAGATGCGGACTCCTACTACGAGCAGTACTTC; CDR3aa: CASSLDADSYYEQYF
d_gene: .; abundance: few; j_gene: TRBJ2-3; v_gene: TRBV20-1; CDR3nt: TGCAGTGCTAGACCCCTTTGGGGGTTGGACACAGATACGCAGTATTTT; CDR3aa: CSARPLWGLDTDTQYF
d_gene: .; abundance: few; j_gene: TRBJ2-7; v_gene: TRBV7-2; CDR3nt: TGTGCCAGCAGCTTAAGTAAGGGAGAACACGAGCAGTACTTC; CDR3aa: CASSLSKGEHEQYF
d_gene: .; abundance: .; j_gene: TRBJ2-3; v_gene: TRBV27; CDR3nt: TGTGCCAGCAGTGGTTCTAGCCGCCCGAACACAGATACGCAGTATTTT; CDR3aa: CASSGSSRPNTDTQYF
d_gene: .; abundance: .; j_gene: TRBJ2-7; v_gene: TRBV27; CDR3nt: TGTGCCACCCGGCATTCGACAGCAGGACCCTACGAGCAGTACTTC; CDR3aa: CATRHSTAGPYEQYF
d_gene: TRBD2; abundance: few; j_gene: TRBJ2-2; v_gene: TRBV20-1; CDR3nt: TGCAGTGCTAGACGGGAGTCTAGCGGGACAAACGGGGAGCTGTTTTTT; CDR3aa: CSARRESSGTNGELFF
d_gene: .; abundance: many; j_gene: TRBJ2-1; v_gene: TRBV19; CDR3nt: TGTGCCAGTAGTATAATTTCGGGACCCACGAGCAATGAGCAGTTCTTC; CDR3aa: CASSIISGPTSNEQFF
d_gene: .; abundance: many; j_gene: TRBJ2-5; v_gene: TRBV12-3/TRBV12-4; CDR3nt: TGTGCCAGCACGATTCTAGAGGGAGAGACCCAGTACTTC; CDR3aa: CASTILEGETQYF
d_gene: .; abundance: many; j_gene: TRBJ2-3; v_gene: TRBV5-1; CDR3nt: TGCGCCAGCCGCGACGGGGGACAGAGCACAGATACGCAGTATTTT; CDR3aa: CASRDGGQSTDTQYF
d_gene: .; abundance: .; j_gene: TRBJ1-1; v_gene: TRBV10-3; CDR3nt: TGTGCCATCAGTGACTCAATAGTAGAGACGGTGAACACTGAAGCTTTCTTT; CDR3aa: CAISDSIVETVNTEAFF
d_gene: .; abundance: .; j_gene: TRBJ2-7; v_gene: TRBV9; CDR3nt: TGTGCCAGCTCATCGGACTACGCCTACGAGCAGTACTTC; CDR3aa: CASSSDYAYEQYF
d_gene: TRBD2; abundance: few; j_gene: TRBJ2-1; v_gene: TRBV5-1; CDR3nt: TGCGCCAGCGACCGGGAGGGCAATCTCGACAATGAGCAGTTCTTC; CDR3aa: CASDREGNLDNEQFF
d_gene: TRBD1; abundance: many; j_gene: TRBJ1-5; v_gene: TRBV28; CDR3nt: TGTGCCAGCAACCGGGACAGGGGAAATCAGCCCCAGCATTTT; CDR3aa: CASNRDRGNQPQHF
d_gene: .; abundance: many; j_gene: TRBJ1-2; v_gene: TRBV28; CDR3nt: TGTGCCAGCAGTCGATGGGGGTATGGCTACACCTTC; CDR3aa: CASSRWGYGYTF
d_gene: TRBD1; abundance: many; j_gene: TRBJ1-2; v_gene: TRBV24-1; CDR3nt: TGTGCCACCTCGACTCCGGGACAGAACTATGGCTACACCTTC; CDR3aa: CATSTPGQNYGYTF
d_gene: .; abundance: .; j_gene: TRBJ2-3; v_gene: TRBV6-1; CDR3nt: TGTGCCAGCAGTGAAGCGTTTTGGGGGTCAGATACGCAGTATTTT; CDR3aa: CASSEAFWGSDTQYF
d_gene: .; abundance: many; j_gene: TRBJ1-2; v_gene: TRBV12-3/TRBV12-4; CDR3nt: TGTGCCAGCAGCCGGAGGAGCAATGGCTACACCTTC; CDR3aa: CASSRRSNGYTF
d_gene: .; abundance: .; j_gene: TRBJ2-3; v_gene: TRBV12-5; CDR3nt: TGTGCTAGTGGTTGGGCAACACTGACAGATACGCAGTATTTT; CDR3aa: CASGWATLTDTQYF
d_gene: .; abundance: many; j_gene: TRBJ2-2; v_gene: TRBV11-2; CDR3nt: TGTGCCAGCAGCCCGAGCCAGGGTGGATTGGTTACCGGGGAGCTGTTTTTT; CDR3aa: CASSPSQGGLVTGELFF
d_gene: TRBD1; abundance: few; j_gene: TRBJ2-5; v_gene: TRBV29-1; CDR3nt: TGCAGCGTTGAACGAGGGACAGTAGAGACCCAGTACTTC; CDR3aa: CSVERGTVETQYF
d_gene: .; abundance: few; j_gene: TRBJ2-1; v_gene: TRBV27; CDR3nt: TGTGCCAGCAGTTTACAAGGGGGCAATGAGCAGTTCTTC; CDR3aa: CASSLQGGNEQFF
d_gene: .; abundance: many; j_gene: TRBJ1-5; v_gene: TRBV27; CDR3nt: TGTGCCAGCAGTTCACAGGGCGTCCAGCCCCAGCATTTT; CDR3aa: CASSSQGVQPQHF
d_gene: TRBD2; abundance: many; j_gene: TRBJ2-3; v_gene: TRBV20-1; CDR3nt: TGCAGTGCTAGAGATTGGCGGGGGGACAACACAGATACGCAGTATTTT; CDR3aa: CSARDWRGDNTDTQYF
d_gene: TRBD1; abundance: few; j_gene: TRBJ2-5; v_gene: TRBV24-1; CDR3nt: TGTGCCACCAGTGATAAGGGACAGGGTCGGGAGACCCAGTACTTC; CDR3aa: CATSDKGQGRETQYF
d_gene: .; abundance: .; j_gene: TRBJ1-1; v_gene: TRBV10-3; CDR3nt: TGTGCCATCAGTGAGTCCGGGGGAGGAGCGGGGAACACTGAAGCTTTCTTT; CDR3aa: CAISESGGGAGNTEAFF
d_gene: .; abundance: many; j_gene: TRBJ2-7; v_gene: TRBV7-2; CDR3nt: TGTGCCAGCAGCTCGCAGGGAGTTAGCGACGAGCAGTACTTC; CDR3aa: CASSSQGVSDEQYF
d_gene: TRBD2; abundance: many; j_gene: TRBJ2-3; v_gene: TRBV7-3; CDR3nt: TGTGCCAGCAGCTTAACGACTAGCGGGACCACAGATACGCAGTATTTT; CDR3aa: CASSLTTSGTTDTQYF
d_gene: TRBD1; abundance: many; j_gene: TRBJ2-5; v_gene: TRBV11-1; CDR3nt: TGTGCCAGCAGCTTTCCGGGACAGGGTTCCCACTTC; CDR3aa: CASSFPGQGSHF
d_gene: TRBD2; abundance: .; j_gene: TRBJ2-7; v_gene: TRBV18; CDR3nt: TGTGCCAGCTCTGCGGGACTAGCGGGGGGCTCCTACGAGCAGTACTTC; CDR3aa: CASSAGLAGGSYEQYF
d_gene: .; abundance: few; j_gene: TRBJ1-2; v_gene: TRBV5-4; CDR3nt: TGTGCCAGCAGCTTGGCGGCAGAGCCTTACTATGGCTACACCTTC; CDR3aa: CASSLAAEPYYGYTF
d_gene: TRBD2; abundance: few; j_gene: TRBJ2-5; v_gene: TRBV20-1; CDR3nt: TGCAGTGCTAGAGATCTCAGCGGGAGTATGGAGACCCAGTACTTC; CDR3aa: CSARDLSGSMETQYF
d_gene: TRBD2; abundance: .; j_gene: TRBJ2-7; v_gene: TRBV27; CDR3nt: TGTGCCAGCAGACGGTTCCTTTCTCGGGGTAGCGGGACTTCCTACGAGCAGTACTTC; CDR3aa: CASRRFLSRGSGTSYEQYF
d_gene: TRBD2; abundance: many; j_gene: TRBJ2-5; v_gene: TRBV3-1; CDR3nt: TGTGCCAGCAGCCAAATTAGCGGGAGGAAAGAGACCCAGTACTTC; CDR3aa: CASSQISGRKETQYF
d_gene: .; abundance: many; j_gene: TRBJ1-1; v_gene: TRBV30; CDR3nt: TGTGCCTGGACTCTCGGGTTCCAGACAGGTGAAGCTTTCTTT; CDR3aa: CAWTLGFQTGEAFF
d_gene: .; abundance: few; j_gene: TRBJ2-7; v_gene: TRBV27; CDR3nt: TGTGCCAGCAGTTTAGCAAGCGGGCCTTCCTACGAGCAGTACTTC; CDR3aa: CASSLASGPSYEQYF
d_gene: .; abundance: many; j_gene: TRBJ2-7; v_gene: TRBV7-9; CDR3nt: TGTGCCAGCAGCCAACGATACGAGCAGTACTTC; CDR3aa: CASSQRYEQYF
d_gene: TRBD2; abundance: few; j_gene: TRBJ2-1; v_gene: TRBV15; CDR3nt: TGTGCCACCAGCAACGGGAGGGGGATGGGGAATGAGCAGTTCTTC; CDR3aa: CATSNGRGMGNEQFF
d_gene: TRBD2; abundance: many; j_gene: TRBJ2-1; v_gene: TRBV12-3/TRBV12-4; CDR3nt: TGTGCCAGCAGTAGGACTAGCGGAAACAACCCCTCCTACAATGAGCAGTTCTTC; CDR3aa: CASSRTSGNNPSYNEQFF